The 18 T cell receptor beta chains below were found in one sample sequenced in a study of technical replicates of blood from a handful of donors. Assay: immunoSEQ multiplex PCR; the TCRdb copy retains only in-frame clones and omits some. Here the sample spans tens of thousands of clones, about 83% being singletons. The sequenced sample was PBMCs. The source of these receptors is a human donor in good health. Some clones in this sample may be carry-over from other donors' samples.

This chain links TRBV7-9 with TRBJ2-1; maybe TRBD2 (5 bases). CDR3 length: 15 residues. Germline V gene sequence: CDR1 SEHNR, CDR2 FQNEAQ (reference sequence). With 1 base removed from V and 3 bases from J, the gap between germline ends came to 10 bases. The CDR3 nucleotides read TGTGCCAGCAGCTTAGTGGGAGCGGTCTACAATGAGCAGTTCTTC. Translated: CASSLVGAVYNEQFF.

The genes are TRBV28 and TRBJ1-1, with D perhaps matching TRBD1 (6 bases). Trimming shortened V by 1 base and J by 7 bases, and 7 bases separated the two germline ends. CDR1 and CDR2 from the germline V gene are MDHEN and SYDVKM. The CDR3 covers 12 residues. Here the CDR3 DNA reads TGTGCCAGCAGTTTATTACAGGGTGAAGCTTTCTTT. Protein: CASSLLQGEAFF.

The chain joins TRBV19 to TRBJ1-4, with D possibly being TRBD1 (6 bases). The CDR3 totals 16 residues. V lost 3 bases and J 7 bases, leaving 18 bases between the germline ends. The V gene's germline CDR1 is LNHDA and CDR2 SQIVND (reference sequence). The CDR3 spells CASSIGLTGGGEKLFF. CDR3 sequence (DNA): TGTGCCAGTAGTATCGGGCTGACAGGTGGCGGTGAAAAACTGTTTTTT.

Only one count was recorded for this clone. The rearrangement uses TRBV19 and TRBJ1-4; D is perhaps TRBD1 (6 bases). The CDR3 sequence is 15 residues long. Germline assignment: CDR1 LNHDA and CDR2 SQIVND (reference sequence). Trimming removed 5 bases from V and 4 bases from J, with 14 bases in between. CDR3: CASSVRGDGNEKLFF. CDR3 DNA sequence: TGTGCCAGTAGTGTCAGGGGAGATGGTAATGAAAAACTGTTTTTT.

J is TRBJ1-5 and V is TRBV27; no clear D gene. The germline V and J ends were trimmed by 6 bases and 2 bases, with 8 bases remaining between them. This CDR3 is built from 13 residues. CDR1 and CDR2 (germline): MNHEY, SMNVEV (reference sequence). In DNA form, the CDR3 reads TGTGCCAGCAGACAGAGAGGCAATCAGCCCCAGCATTTT. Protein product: CASRQRGNQPQHF.

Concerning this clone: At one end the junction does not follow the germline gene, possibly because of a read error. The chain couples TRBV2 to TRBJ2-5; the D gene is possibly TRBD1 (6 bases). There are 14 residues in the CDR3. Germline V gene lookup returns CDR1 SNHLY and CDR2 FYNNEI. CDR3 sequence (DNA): TGTGCCAGCAGGAGGTGGCAGGGGCAAGTGACCCAGTACTTC. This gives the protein CASRRWQGQVTQYF.

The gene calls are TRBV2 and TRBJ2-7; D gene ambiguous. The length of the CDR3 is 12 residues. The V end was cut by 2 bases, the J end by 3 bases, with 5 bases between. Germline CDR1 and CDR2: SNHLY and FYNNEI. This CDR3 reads CASSEQNYEQYF. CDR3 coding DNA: TGTGCCAGCAGTGAACAGAACTACGAGCAGTACTTC.

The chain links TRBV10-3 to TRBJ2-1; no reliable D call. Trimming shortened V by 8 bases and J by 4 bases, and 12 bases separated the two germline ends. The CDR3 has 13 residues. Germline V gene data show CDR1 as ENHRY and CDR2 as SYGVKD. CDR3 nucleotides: TGTGCCATCGCGTTCGATCCTTACAATGAGCAGTTCTTC. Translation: CAIAFDPYNEQFF.

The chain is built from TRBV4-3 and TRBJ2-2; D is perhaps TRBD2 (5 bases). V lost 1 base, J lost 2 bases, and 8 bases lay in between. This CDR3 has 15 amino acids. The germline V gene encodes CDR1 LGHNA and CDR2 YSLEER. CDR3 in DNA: TGCGCCAGCAGCCAAGGGACTCCTAACACCGGGGAGCTGTTTTTT. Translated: CASSQGTPNTGELFF.

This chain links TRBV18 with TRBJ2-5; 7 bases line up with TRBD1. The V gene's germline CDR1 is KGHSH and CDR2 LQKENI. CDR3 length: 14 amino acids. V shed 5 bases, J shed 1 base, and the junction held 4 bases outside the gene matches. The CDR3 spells CASSLGQTQETQYF. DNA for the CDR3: TGTGCCAGCTCATTGGGACAGACCCAAGAGACCCAGTACTTC.

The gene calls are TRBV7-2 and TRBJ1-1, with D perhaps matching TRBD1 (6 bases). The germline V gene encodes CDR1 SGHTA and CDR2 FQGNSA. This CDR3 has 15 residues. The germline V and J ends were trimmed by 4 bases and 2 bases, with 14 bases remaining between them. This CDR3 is CASSWKGTPNTEAFF. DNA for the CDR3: TGTGCCAGCAGCTGGAAGGGGACACCTAACACTGAAGCTTTCTTT.

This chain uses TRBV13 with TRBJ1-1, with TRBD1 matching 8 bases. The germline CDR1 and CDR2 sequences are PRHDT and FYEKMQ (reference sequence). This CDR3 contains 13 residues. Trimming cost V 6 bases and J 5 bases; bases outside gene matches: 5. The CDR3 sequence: CASSRDRRTEAFF. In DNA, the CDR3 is TGTGCCAGCAGTCGGGACAGGAGGACTGAAGCTTTCTTT.

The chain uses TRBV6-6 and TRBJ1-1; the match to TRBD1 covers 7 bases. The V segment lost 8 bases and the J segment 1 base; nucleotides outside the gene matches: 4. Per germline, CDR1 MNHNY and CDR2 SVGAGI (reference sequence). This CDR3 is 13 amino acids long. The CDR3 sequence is CASHRGENTEAFF. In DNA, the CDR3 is TGTGCCAGCCACAGGGGAGAGAACACTGAAGCTTTCTTT.

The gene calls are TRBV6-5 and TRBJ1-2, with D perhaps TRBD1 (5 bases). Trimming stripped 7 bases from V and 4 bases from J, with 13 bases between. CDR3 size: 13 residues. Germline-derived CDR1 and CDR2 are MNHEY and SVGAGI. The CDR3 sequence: CASTAGGGYGYTF. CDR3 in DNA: TGTGCCAGCACTGCCGGGGGAGGCTATGGCTACACCTTC.

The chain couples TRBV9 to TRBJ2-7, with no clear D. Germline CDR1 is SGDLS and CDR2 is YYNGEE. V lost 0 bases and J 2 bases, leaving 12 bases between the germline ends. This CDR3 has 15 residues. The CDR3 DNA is TGTGCCAGCAGCGTAGGGCCGGGTACGACCTACGAGCAGTACTTC. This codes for CASSVGPGTTYEQYF.

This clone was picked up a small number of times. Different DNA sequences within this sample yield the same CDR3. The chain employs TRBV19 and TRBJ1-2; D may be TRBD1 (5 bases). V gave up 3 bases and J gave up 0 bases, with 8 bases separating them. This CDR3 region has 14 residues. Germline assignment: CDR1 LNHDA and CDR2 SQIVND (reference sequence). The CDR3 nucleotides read TGTGCCAGTAGTATTGGGGCGACTAACTATGGCTACACCTTC. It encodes CASSIGATNYGYTF.

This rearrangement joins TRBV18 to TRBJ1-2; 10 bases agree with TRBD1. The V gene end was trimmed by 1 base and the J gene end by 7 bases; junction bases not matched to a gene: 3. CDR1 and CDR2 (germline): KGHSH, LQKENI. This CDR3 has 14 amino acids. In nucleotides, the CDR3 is TGTGCCAGCTCACCACAAGACAGGGGGCTTGGCTACACCTTC. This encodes CASSPQDRGLGYTF.

The CDR3 is CASSETRDSHGYTF. CDR3 sequence (DNA): TGTGCCAGCTCCGAAACGAGGGACAGCCATGGCTACACCTTC. The genes are TRBV6-1 and TRBJ1-2, with TRBD1 identical over 7 bases. V shed 8 bases and J 6 bases; nucleotides not matched to a gene: 12. The CDR3 loop spans 14 amino acids. The germline V gene has CDR1 MNHNS and CDR2 SASEGT.